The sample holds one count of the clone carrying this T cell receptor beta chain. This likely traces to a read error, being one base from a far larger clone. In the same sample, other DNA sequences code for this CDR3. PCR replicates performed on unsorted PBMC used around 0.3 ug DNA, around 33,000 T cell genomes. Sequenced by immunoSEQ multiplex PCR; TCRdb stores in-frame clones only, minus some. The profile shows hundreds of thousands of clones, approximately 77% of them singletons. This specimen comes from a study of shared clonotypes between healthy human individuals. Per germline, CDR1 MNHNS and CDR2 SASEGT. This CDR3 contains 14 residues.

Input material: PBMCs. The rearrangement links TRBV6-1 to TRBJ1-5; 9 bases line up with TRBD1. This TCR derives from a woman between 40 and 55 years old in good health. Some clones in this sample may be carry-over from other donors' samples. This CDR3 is CASRQGAGNQPQHF. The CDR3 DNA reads TGTGCCAGCAGACAGGGGGCTGGCAATCAACCCCAGCATTTT.